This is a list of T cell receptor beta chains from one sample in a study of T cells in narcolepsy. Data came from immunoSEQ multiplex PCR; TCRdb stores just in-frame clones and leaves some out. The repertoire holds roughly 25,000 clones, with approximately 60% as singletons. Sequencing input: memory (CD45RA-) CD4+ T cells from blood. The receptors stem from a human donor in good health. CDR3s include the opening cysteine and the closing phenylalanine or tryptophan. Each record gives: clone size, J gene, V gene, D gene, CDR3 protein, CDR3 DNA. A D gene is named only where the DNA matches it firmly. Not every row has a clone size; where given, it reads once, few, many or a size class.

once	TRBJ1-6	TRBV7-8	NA	CASSPTRDSPLHF	TGTGCCAGCAGCCCGACCCGGGATTCACCCCTCCACTTT
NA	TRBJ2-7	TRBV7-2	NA	CASSPVMSSYEQYF	TGTGCCAGCAGCCCCGTTATGAGCTCCTACGAGCAGTACTTC
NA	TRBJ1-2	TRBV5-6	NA	CASSPGQRTVAGYTF	TGTGCCAGCAGCCCCGGACAGAGGACAGTCGCGGGCTACACCTTC
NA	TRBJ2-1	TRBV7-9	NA	CASSDHNEQFF	TGTGCCAGCAGCGACCACAATGAGCAGTTCTTC
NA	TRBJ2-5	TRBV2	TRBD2	CASPSGRQETQYF	TGTGCCAGCCCTAGCGGACGTCAAGAGACCCAGTACTTC
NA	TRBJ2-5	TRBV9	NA	CASSVVPSETQYF	TGTGCCAGCAGCGTAGTTCCGTCAGAGACCCAGTACTTC
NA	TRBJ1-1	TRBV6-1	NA	CASSEAMNTEAFF	TGTGCCAGCAGTGAAGCTATGAACACTGAAGCTTTCTTT
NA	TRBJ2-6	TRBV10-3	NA	CAIRGAGFSGANVLTF	TGTGCCATCAGGGGAGCAGGATTCTCTGGGGCCAACGTCCTGACTTTC
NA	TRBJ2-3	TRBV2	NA	CASRRQGRATDTQYF	TGTGCCAGCAGGCGCCAGGGCAGGGCCACAGATACGCAGTATTTT
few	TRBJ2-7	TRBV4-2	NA	CASSQPGTYEQYF	TGTGCCAGCAGCCAGCCGGGAACCTACGAGCAGTACTTC
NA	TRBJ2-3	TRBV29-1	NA	CSVEWGLRGGTDTQYF	TGCAGCGTTGAATGGGGACTGAGGGGTGGCACAGATACGCAGTATTTT
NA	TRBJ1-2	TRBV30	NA	CAWSTGYSYGYTF	TGTGCCTGGAGCACAGGGTACTCCTATGGCTACACCTTC
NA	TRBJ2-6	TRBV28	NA	CASSSASGANVLTF	TGTGCCAGCAGTTCTGCTTCTGGGGCCAACGTCCTGACTTTC
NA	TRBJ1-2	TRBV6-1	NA	CASSERRNYGYTF	TGTGCCAGCAGTGAACGCCGCAACTATGGCTACACCTTC
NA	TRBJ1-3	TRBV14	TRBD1	CASSQRQGSGNTIYF	TGTGCCAGCAGCCAAAGACAGGGCTCTGGAAACACCATATATTTT
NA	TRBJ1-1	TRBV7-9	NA	CASSSLGRGRRIMNTEAFF	TGTGCCAGCAGCTCACTGGGGAGGGGTCGCCGTATAATGAACACTGAAGCTTTCTTT
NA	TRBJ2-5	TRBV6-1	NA	CASSEGLRGETQYF	TGTGCCAGCAGTGAAGGATTAAGGGGAGAGACCCAGTACTTC
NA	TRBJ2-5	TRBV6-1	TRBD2	CASSARGGRETQYF	TGTGCCAGCAGTGCGCGCGGGGGTCGAGAGACCCAGTACTTC
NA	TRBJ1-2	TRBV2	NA	CASSERGSGYTF	TGTGCCAGCAGTGAACGGGGGAGCGGCTACACCTTC
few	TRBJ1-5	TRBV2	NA	CASSVYGLNQPQHF	TGTGCCAGCAGTGTATATGGCCTCAATCAGCCCCAGCATTTT
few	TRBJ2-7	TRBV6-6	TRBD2	CASSPPSTSGSGEQYF	TGTGCCAGCAGTCCCCCCTCGACTAGCGGGAGTGGGGAGCAGTACTTC
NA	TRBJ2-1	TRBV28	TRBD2	CASSSIAGSSYNEQFF	TGTGCCAGCAGTTCTATAGCGGGGAGCTCCTACAATGAGCAGTTCTTC
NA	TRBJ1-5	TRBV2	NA	CASSEPGQPQHF	TGTGCCAGCAGTGAACCCGGGCAGCCCCAGCATTTT
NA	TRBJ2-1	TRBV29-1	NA	CSVESGVGNEQFF	TGCAGCGTTGAATCCGGGGTAGGAAATGAGCAGTTCTTC
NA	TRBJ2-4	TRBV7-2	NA	CASSLAVGVADF	TGTGCCAGCAGCTTAGCGGTGGGTGTCGCAGACTTC
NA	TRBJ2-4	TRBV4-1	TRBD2	CASSQEYSGGSPQGNIQYF	TGCGCCAGCAGCCAAGAGTATAGCGGGGGATCTCCGCAGGGAAACATTCAGTACTTC
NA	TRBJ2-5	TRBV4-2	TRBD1	CASSNPDRGLQETQYF	TGTGCCAGCAGCAACCCCGACAGGGGACTCCAAGAGACCCAGTACTTC
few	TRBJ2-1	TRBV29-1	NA	CSVAPAQRFF	TGCAGCGTTGCCCCAGCGCAGAGGTTCTTC
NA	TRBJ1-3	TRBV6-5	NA	CASTKTGRGNTIYF	TGTGCCAGCACTAAAACAGGGAGAGGAAACACCATATATTTT
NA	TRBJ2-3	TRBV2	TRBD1	CASSATGGIRADTQYF	TGTGCCAGCAGTGCTACAGGGGGCATACGGGCAGATACGCAGTATTTT
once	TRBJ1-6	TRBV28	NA	CASRPGRDSPLHF	TGTGCCAGCAGGCCCGGGCGGGATTCACCCCTCCACTTT
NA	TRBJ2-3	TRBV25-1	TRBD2	CASTKAGSSTDTQYF	TGTGCCAGCACCAAAGCGGGATCTTCCACAGATACGCAGTATTTT
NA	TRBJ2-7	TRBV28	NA	CASSLAVLSYEQYF	TGTGCCAGCAGTTTAGCGGTACTTTCCTACGAGCAGTACTTC
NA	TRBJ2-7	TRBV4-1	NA	CASSHPTGEEVSLYEQYF	TGCGCCAGCAGCCACCCAACGGGGGAAGAGGTAAGTCTGTACGAGCAGTACTTC
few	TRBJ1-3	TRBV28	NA	CASSDRTIYF	TGTGCCAGCAGCGACCGCACCATATATTTT
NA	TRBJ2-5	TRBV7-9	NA	CASTFGGVQETQYF	TGTGCCAGCACCTTTGGCGGGGTACAAGAGACCCAGTACTTC
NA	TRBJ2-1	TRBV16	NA	CASSQSSDYNEQFF	TGTGCCAGCAGCCAATCTAGCGACTACAATGAGCAGTTCTTC
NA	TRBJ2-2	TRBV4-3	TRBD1	CASSQGTGPRELFF	TGCGCCAGCAGCCAAGGGACAGGACCTAGGGAGCTGTTTTTT
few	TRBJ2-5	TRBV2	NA	CASSEAWRETQYF	TGTGCCAGCAGTGAGGCTTGGCGGGAGACCCAGTACTTC
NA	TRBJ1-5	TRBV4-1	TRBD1	CASSQDWGRGRGQPQHF	TGCGCCAGCAGCCAAGATTGGGGCAGGGGGCGAGGTCAGCCCCAGCATTTT
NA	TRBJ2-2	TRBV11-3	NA	CASSLGAYTTGELFF	TGTGCCAGCAGCTTAGGGGCATATACCACCGGGGAGCTGTTTTTT
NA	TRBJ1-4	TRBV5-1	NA	CASSLEGATNEKLFF	TGCGCCAGCAGCTTGGAGGGGGCAACTAATGAAAAACTGTTTTTT
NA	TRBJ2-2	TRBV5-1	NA	CASSFRSGNGELFF	TGCGCCAGCAGCTTCCGGTCAGGGAACGGGGAGCTGTTTTTT
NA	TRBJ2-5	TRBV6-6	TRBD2	CASSGGGAYETQYF	TGTGCCAGCAGCGGCGGGGGGGCCTATGAGACCCAGTACTTC
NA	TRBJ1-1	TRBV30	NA	CAARTDNTEAFF	TGTGCCGCCCGGACAGATAACACTGAAGCTTTCTTT
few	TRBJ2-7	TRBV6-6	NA	CASRTTSYEQYF	TGTGCCAGCCGGACCACGAGCTACGAGCAGTACTTC
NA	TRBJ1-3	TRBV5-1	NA	CASSLANSQSSGNTIYF	TGCGCCAGCAGCTTGGCCAACAGCCAGAGCTCTGGAAACACCATATATTTT
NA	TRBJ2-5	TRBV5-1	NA	CASSLDSRGANGETQYF	TGCGCCAGCAGCTTGGACTCTCGGGGCGCCAACGGAGAGACCCAGTACTTC
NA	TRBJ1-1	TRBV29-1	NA	CSAQNVASEAFF	TGCAGCGCCCAGAACGTGGCCAGTGAAGCTTTCTTT
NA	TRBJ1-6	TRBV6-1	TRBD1	CASSTRETGNSPLHF	TGTGCCAGCAGTACCCGGGAGACAGGGAATTCACCCCTCCACTTT
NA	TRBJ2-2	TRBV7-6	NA	CASSTTPTGELFF	TGTGCCAGCAGCACGACCCCGACCGGGGAGCTGTTTTTT
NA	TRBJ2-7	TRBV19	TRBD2	CASSMGLRLAGSQRRLYF	TGTGCCAGTAGTATGGGGTTGAGGCTAGCGGGGTCCCAGCGGCGCCTGTACTTC
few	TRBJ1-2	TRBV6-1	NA	CASSALEERGYTF	TGTGCCAGCAGTGCCCTGGAGGAGCGGGGCTACACCTTC
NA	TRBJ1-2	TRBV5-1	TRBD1	CASSLNGQASGYGYTF	TGCGCCAGCAGCTTGAACGGACAGGCCTCAGGGTATGGCTACACCTTC
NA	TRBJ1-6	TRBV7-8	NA	CASSLGQSMGSPLHF	TGTGCCAGCAGCTTAGGGCAGAGCATGGGGTCACCCCTCCACTTT
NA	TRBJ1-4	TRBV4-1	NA	CASSYPGRANEKLFF	TGCGCCAGCAGCTATCCGGGGCGGGCTAATGAAAAACTGTTTTTT
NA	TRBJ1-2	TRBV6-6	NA	CASSLDSIYGYTF	TGTGCCAGCAGTCTAGACAGCATCTATGGCTACACCTTC